Below are 27 T cell receptor beta chains sequenced from a single sample in a study of blood T cell repertoires in COVID-19. Only in-frame clones appear in the TCRdb table, and some are missing; sequencing was by immunoSEQ multiplex PCR. In the table there are about 100,000 clones, approximately 89% of which are singletons. Sequenced material: peripheral blood. All receptors come from a man in his 60s with acute or convalescent COVID-19.

The chain uses TRBV3-1 (or the pseudogene TRBV3-2) and TRBJ1-3; TRBD1 matches 8 bases. The junction had 2 bases not matched to a gene; V was cut back by 1 base and J by 0 bases. CDR3 length: 16 amino acids. CDR1 is LGHDT, CDR2 YNNKEL, per germline (reference sequence). The CDR3 DNA reads as TGTGCCAGCAGCCAAGGGACAGGGCTCTCTGGAAACACCATATATTTT. Amino acid sequence: CASSQGTGLSGNTIYF.

The chain couples TRBV28 to TRBJ2-3; a weak D match, TRBD1 (6 bases). This CDR3 spans 15 amino acids. CDR1 and CDR2 (germline): MDHEN, SYDVKM. Trimming took off 4 bases at V and 4 bases at J, with 15 bases between the two ends. DNA of the CDR3: TGTGCCAGCAGTTCGTATACAGGGTCCGCAGATACGCAGTATTTT. Translating gives CASSSYTGSADTQYF.

V usage is TRBV7-9 and J usage is TRBJ2-1; D unresolved. V gave up 4 bases and J gave up 2 bases, with 15 bases separating them. Germline assignment: CDR1 SEHNR and CDR2 FQNEAQ (reference sequence). This CDR3 is built from 16 residues. CDR3 sequence (DNA): TGTGCCAGCAGCTCACTTTCTGAGTCTGCCTACAATGAGCAGTTCTTC. Encoded protein: CASSSLSESAYNEQFF.

The rearrangement uses TRBV11-3 and TRBJ2-1; 13 nucleotides line up with TRBD2. The junction had 2 bases not matched to a gene; V was cut back by 1 base and J by 5 bases. Germline CDR1 SGHNT, CDR2 YENEEA. The CDR3 has 16 residues. CDR3 protein: CASSLGGLAGHNEQFF. In DNA, the CDR3 is TGTGCCAGCAGCTTAGGGGGACTAGCGGGGCACAATGAGCAGTTCTTC.

V gene TRBV15 combines with J gene TRBJ1-2, with D unresolved. Looked up from germline, CDR1 is LNHNV and CDR2 is YYDKDF (reference sequence). The CDR3 consists of 14 residues. V lost 5 bases and J lost 2, with 12 bases in between. CDR3 protein: CATSPRGGNYGYTF. In nucleotides, the CDR3 is TGTGCCACCAGCCCCCGGGGAGGGAACTATGGCTACACCTTC.

This sequence joins TRBV30 and TRBJ2-5, with 7 bases identical to TRBD2. Unmatched junction bases numbered 11, after V lost 0 bases and J lost 1 base. The CDR3 is 17 amino acids. Germline V gene lookup returns CDR1 GTSNPN and CDR2 SVGIG (reference sequence). CDR3 sequence reads: CAWSVWGRGNIQETQYF. In DNA, the CDR3 is TGTGCCTGGAGTGTATGGGGGAGGGGCAATATCCAAGAGACCCAGTACTTC.

The chain recombines TRBV30 with TRBJ1-6; no definite D call. Germline CDR1 and CDR2: GTSNPN and SVGIG (reference sequence). V was clipped by 0 bases and J by 7 bases, with 10 bases between them. The CDR3 is made up of 14 amino acids. CDR3 sequence reads: CAWSVLDGNSPLHF. The CDR3 DNA follows: TGTGCCTGGAGTGTCCTAGACGGGAATTCACCCCTCCACTTT.

The gene calls are TRBV9 and TRBJ2-7, with 11 bases matching TRBD2. The CDR3 consists of 15 residues. Unmatched junction bases numbered 8, after V lost 0 bases and J lost 9 bases. CDR1 is SGDLS and CDR2 is YYNGEE in the germline V gene. CDR3 sequence: CASSVDLGLAGGQYF. The CDR3 DNA is TGTGCCAGCAGCGTAGATCTTGGGCTAGCGGGAGGGCAGTACTTC.

This clone has only one observation. The chain has TRBV5-1 and TRBJ2-1, with 10 positions matching TRBD2. Germline V gene data show CDR1 as SGHRS and CDR2 as YFSETQ. The ends lost 3 bases at V and 2 bases at J; junction bases unmatched: 8. This CDR3 is 17 amino acids long. The CDR3 here is CASSSGDSGRTYNEQFF. The CDR3 bases are TGCGCCAGCAGCTCGGGGGATAGCGGGAGGACCTACAATGAGCAGTTCTTC.

This sequence joins TRBV6-5 and TRBJ2-1; 7 nucleotides match TRBD2. Germline CDR1 and CDR2: MNHEY and SVGAGI. The ends lost 6 bases at V and 6 bases at J; junction bases unmatched: 11. This CDR3 is 15 amino acids long. CDR3 coding DNA: TGTGCCAGCAGAATGGAGGGCGGGAGAATCAATGAGCAGTTCTTC. Its translation is CASRMEGGRINEQFF.

The chain recombines TRBV6-5 with TRBJ1-1; D is perhaps TRBD1 (6 bases). The CDR3 has 12 amino acids. V shed 8 bases and J shed 1 base, with 8 bases lying between them. Per the germline V gene, CDR1 is MNHEY and CDR2 is SVGAGI. The chain's CDR3 is CASGTPNTEAFF. For the CDR3, the DNA is TGTGCCAGCGGGACACCGAACACTGAAGCTTTCTTT.

This clone was seen more than once but under ten times. The chain is built from TRBV6-6 and TRBJ1-5; D is possibly TRBD1 (6 bases). The germline V gene encodes CDR1 MNHNY and CDR2 SVGAGI (reference sequence). This CDR3 is built from 16 residues. V was trimmed by 7 bases and J by 5 bases, leaving 21 bases between them. The CDR3 DNA reads TGTGCCAGCAAAAGAGGGAACAGGGAAAGGGATCAGCCCCAGCATTTT. It encodes CASKRGNRERDQPQHF.

This clone was seen once. This chain connects TRBV5-1 to TRBJ1-1; TRBD1 agrees at 7 bases. This CDR3 spans 14 amino acids. The germline V gene encodes CDR1 SGHRS and CDR2 YFSETQ. Germline trimming cut 9 bases from V and 3 bases from J; bases unmatched to any gene: 11. CDR3 loop: CATSRRQGDTEAFF. The CDR3 DNA sequence: TGCGCCACTTCACGGAGGCAGGGGGACACTGAAGCTTTCTTT. Drawing the rest from reference TRBV5-1 and TRBJ1-1, the complete variable domain is KAGVTQTPRYLIKTRGQQVTLSCSPISGHRSVSWYQQTPGQGLQFLFEYFSETQRNKGNFPGRFSGRQFSNSRSEMNVSTLELGDSALYLCATSRRQGDTEAFFGQGTRLTVV.

The chain links TRBV27 to TRBJ2-1, with 10 bases matching TRBD2. Germline loops: CDR1 MNHEY, CDR2 SMNVEV (reference sequence). The CDR3 contains 15 residues. V gave up 2 bases and J gave up 12 bases; unmatched junction bases: 10. The CDR3 DNA follows: TGTGCCAGCAGTTTAGCGGCTAGCGGGAGTGTAGGGCAGTTCTTC. This translates into CASSLAASGSVGQFF.

This clone turned up a few times. The chain links TRBV4-2 to TRBJ1-2; 8 bases line up with TRBD1. Unmatched junction bases numbered 7, after V lost 2 bases and J lost 2 bases. CDR3 length equals 16 residues. Looked up from germline, CDR1 is LGHNA and CDR2 is YNFKEQ. The DNA for the CDR3 is TGTGCCAGCAGCCAAACCGGGACAGGCCTAAACTATGGCTACACCTTC. It yields the protein CASSQTGTGLNYGYTF.

The chain carries TRBV2 and TRBJ2-1, with D possibly being TRBD1 (7 bases). This CDR3 comprises 14 residues. The V end lost 6 bases, the J end lost 9 bases, and 18 bases lay between the germline ends. The germline CDR1 and CDR2 sequences are SNHLY and FYNNEI. The DNA for the CDR3 is TGTGCCAGCAGCCCTCTAGGAGGGGGCCGTGAGCAGTTCTTC. This codes for CASSPLGGGREQFF.

The DNA for the CDR3 is TGTGCCAGCAGTTACTGGGAGGGTAGTGAGCAGTTCTTC. Translating it yields CASSYWEGSEQFF. The V call is TRBV6-5, the J call TRBJ2-1, with 7 bases that match TRBD2. The CDR3 is 13 amino acids. The germline V gene has CDR1 MNHEY and CDR2 SVGAGI. V was pared by 1 base and J by 9 bases, with 3 bases of the junction left unmatched.

Only one count was recorded for this clone. The chain combines TRBV30 with TRBJ1-1; TRBD1 matches at 8 bases. Germline V gene lookup returns CDR1 GTSNPN and CDR2 SVGIG (reference sequence). This CDR3 comprises 11 residues. V lost 1 base to trimming and J lost 11 bases; unmatched junction nucleotides: 3. CDR3 residues: CAWSGRQGAFF. As DNA, the CDR3 is TGTGCCTGGAGTGGGCGACAGGGGGCTTTCTTT.

V usage is TRBV5-1 and J usage is TRBJ1-6; 10 positions match TRBD1. The germline gives CDR1 SGHRS, CDR2 YFSETQ. The CDR3 has 15 residues. The J segment lost 10 bases and the V segment lost 4 bases, leaving 8 bases of the junction unmatched. The CDR3 DNA reads TGCGCCAGCAGCACGGGACAGGGGTACGAATCACCCCTCCACTTT. Its translation is CASSTGQGYESPLHF.

In nucleotides, the CDR3 is TGTGCCAGCAGCGGACACCCCACAGATACGCAGTATTTT. Amino acid sequence: CASSGHPTDTQYF. The V gene is TRBV21-1, the J gene TRBJ2-3; TRBD1 is the table's D call and was not checked against the DNA. TRBV21-1 is annotated as a pseudogene. The CDR3 has 13 residues.

The rearrangement links TRBV14 to TRBJ2-5; weak D call: TRBD1 (5 bases). The CDR3 contains 18 residues. Germline CDR1 and CDR2: SGHDN and FVKESK. The V end lost 7 bases, the J end lost 2 bases, and 26 bases lay between the germline ends. The CDR3 sequence is CASKAGYGPEVPQETQYF. Here the CDR3 DNA reads TGTGCCAGCAAAGCAGGGTACGGGCCAGAGGTGCCTCAAGAGACCCAGTACTTC.

The chain is built from TRBV4-2 and TRBJ1-1, with 8 bases that match TRBD1. Germline CDR1 is LGHNA and CDR2 is YNFKEQ. V dropped 2 bases and J dropped 11; count of bases not matched to a gene: 7. This CDR3 comprises 13 residues. The CDR3 sequence is CASSQSQGGRAFF. CDR3 nucleotide sequence: TGTGCCAGCAGCCAATCACAGGGGGGCCGGGCTTTCTTT.

This chain links TRBV30 with TRBJ1-1, with D uncertain. The germline V gene encodes CDR1 GTSNPN and CDR2 SVGIG (reference sequence). This CDR3 has 14 amino acids. The V and J ends lost 2 bases and 7 bases respectively, with 17 bases between them. DNA of the CDR3: TGTGCCTGGAGTCCCGCCATTGAGAGACTTGAAGCTTTCTTT. Translation: CAWSPAIERLEAFF. The entire variable domain, with the rest obtained from reference TRBV30 and TRBJ1-1, is as follows: SQTIHQWPATLVQPVGSPLSLECTVEGTSNPNLYWYRQAAGRGLQLLFYSVGIGQISSEVPQNLSASRPQDRQFILSSKKLLLSDSGFYLCAWSPAIERLEAFFGQGTRLTVV.

CDR3 sequence: CATSDPRAGGRNTQYF. CDR3 nucleotide sequence: TGTGCCACCAGTGATCCTCGGGCGGGGGGGCGGAATACGCAGTATTTT. The chain joins TRBV24-1 to TRBJ2-3; 9 bases fit TRBD2. Losses at the gene ends were 3 bases for V and 7 bases for J; bases not matched to a gene: 10. Germline V gene data show CDR1 as KGHDR and CDR2 as SFDVKD. The CDR3 runs to 16 residues.

This sequence joins TRBV19 and TRBJ2-2; 15 nucleotides match TRBD2. The CDR3 is 17 residues long. Per the germline V gene, CDR1 is LNHDA and CDR2 is SQIVND (reference sequence). The V segment lost 5 bases and the J segment 7 bases; nucleotides outside the gene matches: 8. The CDR3, as DNA: TGTGCCAGTAGTCCAGGACTAGCGGGAGGGACGGGCGGGGAGCTGTTTTTT. Translation: CASSPGLAGGTGGELFF. The entire variable domain, with the rest obtained from reference TRBV19 and TRBJ2-2, is as follows: DGGITQSPKYLFRKEGQNVTLSCEQNLNHDAMYWYRQDPGQGLRLIYYSQIVNDFQKGDIAEGYSVSREKKESFPLTVTSAQKNPTAFYLCASSPGLAGGTGGELFFGEGSRLTVL.

The rearrangement uses TRBV27 and TRBJ1-4; possible D gene TRBD1, 6 bases. Looked up from germline, CDR1 is MNHEY and CDR2 is SMNVEV (reference sequence). V was trimmed by 0 bases and J by 6 bases, leaving 14 bases between them. This CDR3 has 16 amino acids. The CDR3: CASSLSTPQGDEKLFF. The CDR3 DNA reads as TGTGCCAGCAGTTTATCGACCCCACAGGGAGATGAAAAACTGTTTTTT.

This rearrangement joins TRBV7-8 to TRBJ1-1, with a tentative D call TRBD1 (5 bases). Germline V CDR1 and CDR2: SGHVS, FQNEAQ. The CDR3 sequence is 15 residues long. Trimming cost V 2 bases and J 4 bases, with 14 bases left between them. The CDR3 sequence is CASSLMGRRGTEAFF. The CDR3 DNA is TGTGCCAGCAGCTTAATGGGACGGAGGGGCACTGAAGCTTTCTTT.